This TCR beta chain was obtained from a study of blood T cell repertoires in COVID-19. In the study overall: Some COVID-19 samples were acute and others convalescent; all came from the United States, Italy and Spain. Sample material is recorded as cDNA or gDNA derived from T cells, B-cell-depleted T cells, or PBMCs.

Germline CDR1 reads SNHLY; CDR2 reads FYNNEI. The CDR3 is 12 residues long. Trimming took 10 bases from V and 4 from J; bases not matched to a gene: 6. Under the authors' procedure: From reference gene primer amplification, estimates of nucleated cell counts were derived. Profiling relied on immunoSEQ multiplex PCR, and the TCRdb table lists in-frame clones only, not all of them. Clonal size and the V and J genes are those of that table, whereas D and trimming came from the DNA. Of over 120,000 clones in the sample, around 80% were seen once. Each participant's cohort was designated according to participant-reported clinical history. This clone has only a few counts.

The V and J genes are TRBV2 and TRBJ1-2, with 7 bases identical to TRBD1. Material for sequencing was PBMCs or T cells enriched from blood (not recorded which). The source is a woman between 45 and 60 years old who had recovered from COVID-19. The CDR3: CAIGTATYGYTF. The CDR3 nucleotides read TGTGCCATCGGGACAGCGACCTATGGCTACACCTTC.